This T cell receptor (beta chain) was captured in a study of blood T cell repertoires in COVID-19. How the authors handled the data: Counts of nucleated cells, estimated from reference gene primer amplification, were obtained. Clones were sequenced by immunoSEQ multiplex PCR, and TCRdb holds only the in-frame ones, with some missing. V and J calls and clone size are as listed in that table; D and trimming were resolved from the DNA. This sample has 200,000 or so clones; about nine tenths occur once, and the top ten carry over 3%. The CDR3 contains 15 residues. Germline CDR1 PRHDT, CDR2 FYEKMQ (reference sequence). Deletions cut 3 bases from V and 4 bases from J, with 14 bases between. Participant-given clinical history determined each cohort assignment.

The source material was PBMCs or T cells enriched from blood (not recorded which). The receptor was derived from a woman in her forties with acute COVID-19. V gene TRBV13 combines with J gene TRBJ2-3; weak D call: TRBD1 (6 bases). In DNA, the CDR3 is TGTGCCAGCAGCTTTCGTCTAGCAGGGGCAGATACGCAGTATTTT. Amino acid sequence: CASSFRLAGADTQYF.